This T cell receptor beta chain was recorded in a study of cytotoxic CD8 clonotypes in ibrutinib-treated CLL. Study as a whole: The cohort had 10 to 11 relapsed/refractory and around 14 treatment-naive patients, around 18 IGHV unmutated.

The CDR3 covers 10 residues. The germline gives CDR1 SNHLY, CDR2 FYNNEI. V gave up 6 bases and J gave up 3 bases, with 3 bases separating them. Repertoires were generated with immunoSEQ multiplex PCR, while TCRdb's copy carries only in-frame clones and drops some. The data contain 75,000 to 80,000 clones, less than 90% of them singletons. Note on this clone: Antigen: not known.

Findings and limits, study-wide: Baseline clonality exceeded age-matched healthy donors and tracked circulating CD8+ T-cell counts.

The chain has TRBV2 and TRBJ2-7; D uncertain. The source is a human donor with chronic lymphocytic leukemia. Here the sequenced sample was PBMCs, taken after 24 months of ibrutinib treatment. The DNA of the CDR3 is TGTGCCAGCAGGGACTACGAGCAGTACTTC. Translation: CASRDYEQYF. The full variable domain, its missing parts supplied by reference TRBV2 and TRBJ2-7, is EPEVTQTPSHQVTQMGQEVILRCVPISNHLYFYWYRQILGQKVEFLVSFYNNEISEKSEIFDDQFSVERPDGSNFTLKIRSTKLEDSAMYFCASRDYEQYFGPGTRLTVT.